This entry describes one T cell receptor beta chain. The sample belongs to a study of blood T cell repertoires in COVID-19. In the original processing: Using reference gene primer amplification, nucleated cell counts were estimated. Method: immunoSEQ multiplex PCR; TCRdb's copy keeps in-frame clones and lacks some. The V and J calls and the clone size are those of that table, but D and trimming were determined from the DNA. Here the sample spans 100,000 to 150,000 clones, approximately 90% being singletons. The CDR3 has 13 amino acids. With 6 bases clipped from V and 0 bases from J, the junction kept 2 bases outside the gene matches. The germline CDR1 and CDR2 sequences are MNHEY and SMNVEV (reference sequence).

Sequencing used peripheral blood. J is TRBJ2-7 and V is TRBV27; TRBD1 matches 7 bases. The TCR originated in a man aged 50 to 59 with COVID-19, enrolled during active disease. The CDR3 nucleotides are TGTGCCAGCAGCCGGGACAGCTCCTACGAGCAGTACTTC. Protein sequence: CASSRDSSYEQYF.